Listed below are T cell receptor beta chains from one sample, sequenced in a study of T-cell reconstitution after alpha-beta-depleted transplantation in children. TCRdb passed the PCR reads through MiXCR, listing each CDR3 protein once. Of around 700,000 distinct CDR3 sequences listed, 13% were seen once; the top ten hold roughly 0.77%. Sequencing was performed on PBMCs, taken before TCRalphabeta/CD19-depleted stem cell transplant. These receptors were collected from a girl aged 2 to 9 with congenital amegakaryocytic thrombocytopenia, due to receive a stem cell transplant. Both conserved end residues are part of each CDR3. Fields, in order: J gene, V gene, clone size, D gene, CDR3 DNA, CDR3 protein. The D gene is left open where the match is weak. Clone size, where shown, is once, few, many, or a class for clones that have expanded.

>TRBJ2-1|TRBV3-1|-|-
TGTGCCAGCAGCCAATCTTTGGACCAGGAACTGCAGTTCTTC
CASSQSLDQELQFF
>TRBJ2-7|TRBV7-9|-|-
TGTGCCAGCAGCCTGAGGGACGGACTTCAATACGAGCAGTACTTC
CASSLRDGLQYEQYF
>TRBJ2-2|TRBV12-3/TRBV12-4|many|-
TGTGCCAGCAGTTGGCAGGCATCCACCGGGGAGCTGTTTTTT
CASSWQASTGELFF
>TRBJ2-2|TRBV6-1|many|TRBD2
TGTGCCAGCACCTCCCCTAGCGGGAGAAACACCGGGGAGCTGTTTTTT
CASTSPSGRNTGELFF
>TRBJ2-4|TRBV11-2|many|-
TGTGCCAGCAGTTTAGCCAAAAACATTCAGTACTTC
CASSLAKNIQYF
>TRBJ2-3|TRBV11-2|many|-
TGTGCCAGCAGCCCTCGGGGGACTAGCACAGATACGCAGTATTTT
CASSPRGTSTDTQYF
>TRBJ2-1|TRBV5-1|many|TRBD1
TGCGCCAGCAGCATAGGGGACAGCAATGAGCAGTTCTTC
CASSIGDSNEQFF
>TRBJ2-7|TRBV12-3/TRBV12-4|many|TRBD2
TGTGCCAGCAGTTTTCTGGGGACTAGCGGGACCGACTCCTACGAGCAGTACTTC
CASSFLGTSGTDSYEQYF
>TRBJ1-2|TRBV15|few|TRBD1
TGTGCCACCAGCAGAGCAGGGGGCGCGATTGGCTACACCTTC
CATSRAGGAIGYTF
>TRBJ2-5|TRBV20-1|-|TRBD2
TGCAGTGTGCGACGTGGTATGACGGGAGGGCCGGGTGAGACCCAGTACTTC
CSVRRGMTGGPGETQYF
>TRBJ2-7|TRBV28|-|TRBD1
TGTGCCAGCACCTCTCCCGTGACAGGGTCCTACGAGCAGTACTTC
CASTSPVTGSYEQYF
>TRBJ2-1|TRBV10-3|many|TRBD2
TGTGCCATCAGAGGATTCGGTAGCGGGATGCTGAAGTTCTTC
CAIRGFGSGMLKFF
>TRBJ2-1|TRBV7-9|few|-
TGTGCCAGCAGCTCCCCCGTGGACAATGAGCAGTTCTTC
CASSSPVDNEQFF
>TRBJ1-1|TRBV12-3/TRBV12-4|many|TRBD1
TGTGCCAGCAGTTCGACAGGGCTTTCTGAAGCTTTCTTT
CASSSTGLSEAFF
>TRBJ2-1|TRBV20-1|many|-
TGCAGTGCTATAGTTTCATTATCCAATGAGCAGTTCTTC
CSAIVSLSNEQFF